A selection of T cell receptor beta chains follows, all from one sample in a study of technical replicates of blood from several donors. Using immunoSEQ multiplex PCR, the repertoire was profiled, and TCRdb retains in-frame clones only, with some absent. Of tens of thousands of clones in the sample, around 94% were seen once. Sequenced: T cells isolated from PBMCs. Receptors were obtained from a human donor in good health. Each CDR3 is given with its conserved first and last residue. The D gene is left open where the match is weak. Only part of the rows carry a size: once, few, many, or a class if the clone is expanded.

abundance: -; j_gene: TRBJ2-7; d_gene: -; v_gene: TRBV7-2; CDR3aa: CASSTPSYHEQYF; CDR3nt: TGTGCCAGCAGCACACCGTCATACCACGAGCAGTACTTC
abundance: -; j_gene: TRBJ2-7; d_gene: TRBD1; v_gene: TRBV11-2; CDR3aa: CASSLGDRTNEQYF; CDR3nt: TGTGCCAGCAGCTTAGGGGACAGGACCAACGAGCAGTACTTC
abundance: -; j_gene: TRBJ2-2; d_gene: TRBD1; v_gene: TRBV28; CDR3aa: CASSSRTGSGELFF; CDR3nt: TGTGCCAGCAGTTCAAGGACAGGGTCCGGGGAGCTGTTTTTT
abundance: -; j_gene: TRBJ1-4; d_gene: -; v_gene: TRBV27; CDR3aa: CASSFRQEVPEKLFF; CDR3nt: TGTGCCAGCAGTTTCCGACAGGAGGTGCCGGAAAAACTGTTTTTT
abundance: once; j_gene: TRBJ2-3; d_gene: -; v_gene: TRBV5-4; CDR3aa: CASSSTLAPDTQYF; CDR3nt: TGTGCCAGCAGCTCGACGTTAGCGCCAGATACGCAGTATTTT
abundance: -; j_gene: TRBJ2-5; d_gene: TRBD2; v_gene: TRBV7-2; CDR3aa: CASSLVAGSVQTQYF; CDR3nt: TGTGCCAGCAGCTTAGTAGCGGGAAGCGTCCAGACCCAGTACTTC
abundance: -; j_gene: TRBJ1-3; d_gene: -; v_gene: TRBV9; CDR3aa: CASSVDRFSGNTIYF; CDR3nt: TGTGCCAGCAGCGTAGATCGGTTCTCTGGAAACACCATATATTTT
abundance: -; j_gene: TRBJ1-2; d_gene: -; v_gene: TRBV5-1; CDR3aa: CASSLDGTNYGYTF; CDR3nt: TGCGCCAGCAGCTTGGACGGGACTAACTATGGCTACACCTTC
abundance: -; j_gene: TRBJ1-5; d_gene: -; v_gene: TRBV4-1; CDR3aa: CASSQTGDSNQPQHF; CDR3nt: TGCGCCAGCAGCCAGACAGGCGATAGCAATCAGCCCCAGCATTTT
abundance: once; j_gene: TRBJ1-2; d_gene: TRBD1; v_gene: TRBV2; CDR3aa: CARTGTGDYGYTF; CDR3nt: TGTGCCAGGACCGGGACAGGAGACTATGGCTACACCTTC
abundance: -; j_gene: TRBJ2-1; d_gene: TRBD1; v_gene: TRBV5-1; CDR3aa: CASSLDRVPYNEQFF; CDR3nt: TGCGCCAGCAGTTTGGACAGGGTACCCTACAATGAGCAGTTCTTC
abundance: -; j_gene: TRBJ2-3; d_gene: TRBD2; v_gene: TRBV7-6; CDR3aa: CASSTPFSGSTDTQYF; CDR3nt: TGTGCCAGCAGCACACCATTTAGCGGGAGCACAGATACGCAGTATTTT
abundance: -; j_gene: TRBJ2-5; d_gene: TRBD1; v_gene: TRBV9; CDR3aa: CASSPAGTAQETQYF; CDR3nt: TGTGCCAGCAGTCCGGCCGGGACAGCACAAGAGACCCAGTACTTC
abundance: -; j_gene: TRBJ1-1; d_gene: -; v_gene: TRBV25-1; CDR3aa: CASRQGDEAFF; CDR3nt: TGTGCCAGCAGACAGGGAGATGAAGCTTTCTTT
abundance: few; j_gene: TRBJ1-1; d_gene: TRBD1; v_gene: TRBV30; CDR3aa: CASWTGQGAFF; CDR3nt: TGTGCCTCCTGGACAGGGCAGGGGGCTTTCTTT
abundance: -; j_gene: TRBJ2-7; d_gene: TRBD1; v_gene: TRBV5-1; CDR3aa: CASKTGTGGYEQYF; CDR3nt: TGCGCCAGCAAGACGGGGACAGGGGGCTACGAGCAGTACTTC
abundance: -; j_gene: TRBJ2-1; d_gene: TRBD2; v_gene: TRBV11-2; CDR3aa: CASSLEPGLANGNEQFF; CDR3nt: TGTGCCAGCAGCTTGGAACCGGGACTAGCGAACGGCAATGAGCAGTTCTTC
abundance: -; j_gene: TRBJ2-1; d_gene: TRBD1; v_gene: TRBV5-4; CDR3aa: CASSLGQGADNEQFF; CDR3nt: TGTGCCAGCAGCCTGGGACAGGGGGCCGACAATGAGCAGTTCTTC
abundance: -; j_gene: TRBJ1-5; d_gene: TRBD1; v_gene: TRBV19; CDR3aa: CASSTASTGVINQPQHF; CDR3nt: TGTGCCAGTAGTACCGCCTCCACAGGGGTCATTAATCAGCCCCAGCATTTT
abundance: -; j_gene: TRBJ2-7; d_gene: TRBD1; v_gene: TRBV14; CDR3aa: CASSQAARDSRIPYEQYF; CDR3nt: TGTGCCAGCAGCCAAGCCGCCCGGGACAGCCGAATCCCCTACGAGCAGTACTTC
abundance: -; j_gene: TRBJ2-3; d_gene: -; v_gene: TRBV28; CDR3aa: CASSLWGPTTDTQYF; CDR3nt: TGTGCCAGCAGTTTATGGGGCCCAACCACAGATACGCAGTATTTT
abundance: -; j_gene: TRBJ2-7; d_gene: -; v_gene: TRBV29-1; CDR3aa: CSVESGLTYEQYF; CDR3nt: TGCAGCGTTGAGAGCGGCCTCACCTACGAGCAGTACTTC
abundance: -; j_gene: TRBJ2-2; d_gene: -; v_gene: TRBV6-5; CDR3aa: CASRQQGRELFF; CDR3nt: TGTGCCAGCAGACAACAGGGCCGGGAGCTGTTTTTT
abundance: -; j_gene: TRBJ2-5; d_gene: TRBD1; v_gene: TRBV6-5; CDR3aa: CASSYDRTGYETQYF; CDR3nt: TGTGCCAGCAGTTACGATCGGACAGGGTACGAGACCCAGTACTTC
abundance: -; j_gene: TRBJ2-7; d_gene: -; v_gene: TRBV29-1; CDR3aa: CSVEFDRWEQYF; CDR3nt: TGCAGCGTTGAATTCGACAGGTGGGAGCAGTACTTC
abundance: -; j_gene: TRBJ1-5; d_gene: -; v_gene: TRBV11-2; CDR3aa: CASSKLTGPNNQPQHF; CDR3nt: TGTGCCAGCAGCAAACTTACAGGACCCAATAATCAGCCCCAGCATTTT
abundance: -; j_gene: TRBJ1-1; d_gene: -; v_gene: TRBV7-3; CDR3aa: CASSLNLEGRTEAFF; CDR3nt: TGTGCCAGCAGCTTAAACTTGGAGGGACGAACTGAAGCTTTCTTT
abundance: -; j_gene: TRBJ2-5; d_gene: TRBD2; v_gene: TRBV27; CDR3aa: CASGRGWETQYF; CDR3nt: TGTGCCAGCGGGAGGGGATGGGAGACCCAGTACTTC
abundance: once; j_gene: TRBJ2-1; d_gene: -; v_gene: TRBV7-9; CDR3aa: CALSQGGQFF; CDR3nt: TGTGCCCTATCTCAAGGGGGGCAGTTCTTC
abundance: -; j_gene: TRBJ1-1; d_gene: -; v_gene: TRBV11-3; CDR3aa: CASSFDPGTEAFF; CDR3nt: TGTGCCAGCAGCTTTGACCCGGGCACTGAAGCTTTCTTT
abundance: once; j_gene: TRBJ1-1; d_gene: -; v_gene: TRBV18; CDR3aa: CASSEIALGLNTEAFF; CDR3nt: TGTGCCAGCTCAGAAATAGCCCTGGGGCTGAACACTGAAGCTTTCTTT
abundance: -; j_gene: TRBJ2-1; d_gene: -; v_gene: TRBV9; CDR3aa: CASSVEASIYNEQFF; CDR3nt: TGTGCCAGCAGCGTAGAAGCGAGTATCTACAATGAGCAGTTCTTC
abundance: once; j_gene: TRBJ1-1; d_gene: -; v_gene: TRBV5-1; CDR3aa: CASSPQGSTEAFF; CDR3nt: TGCGCCAGCAGCCCTCAGGGAAGCACTGAAGCTTTCTTT
abundance: -; j_gene: TRBJ1-2; d_gene: TRBD1; v_gene: TRBV2; CDR3aa: CASSEGYRGMWYGYTF; CDR3nt: TGTGCCAGCAGTGAAGGGTACAGGGGTATGTGGTATGGCTACACCTTC
abundance: -; j_gene: TRBJ2-5; d_gene: TRBD2; v_gene: TRBV29-1; CDR3aa: CSVEPSGGFQETQYF; CDR3nt: TGCAGCGTTGAACCTAGCGGGGGCTTTCAAGAGACCCAGTACTTC
abundance: -; j_gene: TRBJ2-7; d_gene: TRBD2; v_gene: TRBV28; CDR3aa: CASSRYFAGVLYEQYF; CDR3nt: TGTGCCAGCAGTCGTTATTTCGCGGGGGTGCTCTACGAGCAGTACTTC
abundance: once; j_gene: TRBJ2-1; d_gene: TRBD2; v_gene: TRBV11-1; CDR3aa: CASRARGDNEQFF; CDR3nt: TGTGCCAGCAGGGCGCGGGGGGATAATGAGCAGTTCTTC
abundance: -; j_gene: TRBJ2-7; d_gene: TRBD1; v_gene: TRBV27; CDR3aa: CASSSLWGQNIKRAFPEQYF; CDR3nt: TGTGCCAGCAGTTCCCTTTGGGGACAGAACATTAAAAGAGCATTTCCCGAGCAGTACTTC
abundance: -; j_gene: TRBJ2-7; d_gene: TRBD2; v_gene: TRBV28; CDR3aa: CASSLQSPGLAGYEQYF; CDR3nt: TGTGCCAGCAGCCTACAGTCACCGGGACTAGCTGGCTACGAGCAGTACTTC
abundance: -; j_gene: TRBJ1-3; d_gene: -; v_gene: TRBV29-1; CDR3aa: CSVHVSGNTIYF; CDR3nt: TGCAGCGTTCATGTCTCTGGAAACACCATATATTTT
abundance: -; j_gene: TRBJ2-7; d_gene: -; v_gene: TRBV5-5; CDR3aa: CASRNLGDTGGSYEQYF; CDR3nt: TGTGCCAGCAGGAACCTAGGGGACACGGGAGGATCCTACGAGCAGTACTTC
abundance: -; j_gene: TRBJ2-3; d_gene: TRBD2; v_gene: TRBV30; CDR3aa: CAWSTGEGADTQYF; CDR3nt: TGTGCCTGGAGTACGGGGGAGGGAGCAGATACGCAGTATTTT
abundance: -; j_gene: TRBJ2-1; d_gene: TRBD2; v_gene: TRBV5-4; CDR3aa: CASSIGTTGGNEQFF; CDR3nt: TGTGCCAGCAGCATCGGGACTACCGGCGGCAATGAGCAGTTCTTC
abundance: -; j_gene: TRBJ2-1; d_gene: TRBD2; v_gene: TRBV10-2; CDR3aa: CASSEYGTSGNNEQFF; CDR3nt: TGCGCCAGCAGTGAGTATGGGACTAGCGGGAACAATGAGCAGTTCTTC
abundance: -; j_gene: TRBJ2-1; d_gene: -; v_gene: TRBV7-9; CDR3aa: CASSFRTDSSYNEQFF; CDR3nt: TGTGCCAGCAGCTTCAGGACAGATAGCTCCTACAATGAGCAGTTCTTC
abundance: once; j_gene: TRBJ2-3; d_gene: TRBD2; v_gene: TRBV9; CDR3aa: CASSTGTSGSMDTQYF; CDR3nt: TGTGCCAGCAGCACCGGGACTAGCGGGAGTATGGATACGCAGTATTTT
abundance: -; j_gene: TRBJ2-3; d_gene: TRBD2; v_gene: TRBV7-9; CDR3aa: CASSALAGVFTDTQYF; CDR3nt: TGTGCCAGCAGCGCATTAGCGGGAGTTTTTACAGATACGCAGTATTTT
abundance: -; j_gene: TRBJ2-7; d_gene: -; v_gene: TRBV9; CDR3aa: CASSAQGWTGEQYF; CDR3nt: TGTGCCAGCAGCGCCCAGGGCTGGACGGGCGAGCAGTACTTC
abundance: -; j_gene: TRBJ2-7; d_gene: TRBD2; v_gene: TRBV6-1; CDR3aa: CASSPAGPSYEQYF; CDR3nt: TGTGCCAGCAGTCCAGCGGGACCGTCCTACGAGCAGTACTTC
abundance: -; j_gene: TRBJ2-2; d_gene: -; v_gene: TRBV2; CDR3aa: CASSGLVGELFF; CDR3nt: TGTGCCAGCAGTGGACTAGTCGGGGAGCTGTTTTTT
abundance: -; j_gene: TRBJ1-3; d_gene: -; v_gene: TRBV5-1; CDR3aa: CASSLDRDGNTIYF; CDR3nt: TGCGCCAGCAGCTTGGACAGGGACGGAAACACCATATATTTT